This T cell receptor beta chain originates from a study of T cell repertoires in cytomegalovirus infection. Looking at the study overall: HLA-B-restricted CMV epitopes that are well studied, plus recently identified HLA-C-restricted ones, were used by the study. Indications came from public TCR beta signatures; they pointed to CMV infection and to a matching HLA type.

Study findings and constraints: Dominating the ex vivo response were HLA-C-restricted CMV-specific TCR beta clonotypes.

A note on this clonotype: Its antigen remains unknown.

The germline V gene encodes CDR1 LGHNA and CDR2 YNFKEQ. Trimming at V came to 2 bases and at J to 2 bases, leaving 5 bases not matched to a gene. This CDR3 has 17 amino acids. Via MiXCR, TCRdb re-called the reads, giving one row per CDR3 protein. Of about 700,000 distinct CDR3 sequences in the sample, about 30% were seen once. This TCR derives from a human donor in good health (CMV status not recorded). Some clones in this sample may be carry-over from other donors' samples. The sequencing here drew on cultured PBMCs, taken from culture after CMV antigen stimulation. The chain couples TRBV4-2 to TRBJ2-2; 10 bases agree with TRBD2. In nucleotides, the CDR3 is TGTGCCAGCAGCCAACCTAGCGGGGGTTCAAACACCGGGGAGCTGTTTTTT. This gives the protein CASSQPSGGSNTGELFF.